The 26 T cell receptor beta chains in this list originate from one sample, sequenced in a study of CD8+CD57+ T cells in acquired aplastic anemia. Genomic DNA constituted the template upon which TCR beta VDJ and CDR3 profiling was performed. One entry per CDR3 protein, called by TCRdb with MiXCR from the reads. The sample records about 98,000 distinct CDR3 sequences, roughly 70% being singletons. Patients picked for sequencing had shown CD8+CD57+ cell expansion detected by flow cytometry. The specimen sequenced was sorted CD4+, CD8+, or CD8+CD57+ T cells (not recorded which) from PBMCs. These receptors were taken from a human donor with aplastic anemia.

The rearrangement joins TRBV7-2 to TRBJ1-1, with unresolved D. The CDR3 is 13 residues long. Germline-derived CDR1 and CDR2 are SGHTA and FQGNSA. The V gene lost 6 bases and the J gene lost 3 bases, with 11 bases spanning the gap. The chain's CDR3 is CASSPESYTEAFF. The CDR3 nucleotides read TGTGCCAGCAGTCCGGAAAGCTACACTGAAGCTTTCTTT.

Note on this clonotype: An end of the junction does not agree with germline; a read error may underlie this. The chain uses TRBV28 and TRBJ2-1; TRBD1 agrees at 7 bases. Germline assignment: CDR1 MDHEN and CDR2 SYDVKM. The CDR3 is 12 residues long. CDR3 coding DNA: TGTGTCAGCAGTCCTACAGGGGTAGAGGAGTTCTTC. This codes for CVSSPTGVEEFF.

CDR3 amino acids: CASSSRGGDEQYF. CDR3 bases: TGTGCCAGCAGCTCACGCGGGGGCGACGAGCAGTACTTC. The V gene is TRBV19, the J gene TRBJ2-7; weak D call: TRBD2 (7 bases). CDR1 is LNHDA, CDR2 SQIVND, per germline (reference sequence). This CDR3 has 13 amino acids. The germline V and J ends were trimmed by 9 bases and 5 bases, with 17 bases remaining between them.

With respect to this clonotype: A junction end diverges from the germline sequence, so it may reflect a read error. The chain carries TRBV19 and TRBJ2-5; D might be TRBD2 (5 bases). Germline lookup yields CDR1 LNHDA and CDR2 SQIVND (reference sequence). CDR3 length: 13 amino acids. For the CDR3, the DNA is TGTGCCAGTAGTATACGCGGGCAAGAGGCCCAGTACTTC. Translating gives CASSIRGQEAQYF.

The sample holds a few counts of this clonotype. The chain's CDR3 is CSASRKLVTDTQYF. The CDR3 nucleotides read TGCAGTGCTAGTCGTAAGCTAGTCACAGATACGCAGTATTTT. This rearrangement joins TRBV20-1 to TRBJ2-3, with unresolved D. The V end was cut by 3 bases, the J end by 2 bases, with 12 bases between. This CDR3 comprises 14 residues. CDR1 and CDR2 (germline): DFQATT, SNEGSKA (reference sequence).

V and J are TRBV15 and TRBJ2-5; D ambiguous. CDR1 LNHNV and CDR2 YYDKDF come from the germline V gene (reference sequence). The CDR3 totals 14 residues. V was clipped by 0 bases and J by 6 bases, with 11 bases between them. Written as DNA, the CDR3 is TGTGCCACCAGCAGAGATGTGGGGTGGAAGACCCAGTACTTC. Amino acids: CATSRDVGWKTQYF.

The J gene is TRBJ2-2, the V gene TRBV19, with 8 bases that match TRBD2. The CDR3 is 14 amino acids. Germline-derived CDR1 and CDR2 are LNHDA and SQIVND (reference sequence). The V segment lost 7 bases and the J segment 2 bases; nucleotides outside the gene matches: 3. The CDR3 DNA is TGTGCCAGTAAACTAGCGGTAAACACCGGGGAGCTGTTTTTT. As protein: CASKLAVNTGELFF.

The rearrangement uses TRBV2 and TRBJ1-5; D unresolved. This CDR3 region has 12 residues. Germline V CDR1 and CDR2: SNHLY, FYNNEI. Deletions cut 6 bases from V and 7 bases from J, with 10 bases between. The CDR3, as DNA: TGTGCCAGCAGCGCTACGATCCAGCCCCAGCATTTT. Its protein is CASSATIQPQHF. Full variable domain (outside the CDR3, taken from reference TRBV2 and TRBJ1-5): EPEVTQTPSHQVTQMGQEVILRCVPISNHLYFYWYRQILGQKVEFLVSFYNNEISEKSEIFDDQFSVERPDGSNFTLKIRSTKLEDSAMYFCASSATIQPQHFGDGTRLSIL.

The chain employs TRBV12-3 or TRBV12-4 and TRBJ1-2; D unresolved. The CDR3 has 13 amino acids. V was clipped by 5 bases and J by 6 bases, with 13 bases between them. CDR3 loop: CASSPRRGDGYTF. The CDR3 DNA reads as TGTGCCAGCAGTCCCCGGCGGGGAGATGGCTACACCTTC.

The sample holds one count of this clonotype. The V call is TRBV20-1, the J call TRBJ2-7; 9 bases match TRBD1. V shed 3 bases, J shed 7 bases, and the junction held 4 bases outside the gene matches. CDR1 and CDR2 from the germline V gene are DFQATT and SNEGSKA (reference sequence). CDR3 length: 12 amino acids. In DNA, the CDR3 is TGCAGTGCTAGTGGACAGGGGAGGGAGCAGTACTTC. This codes for CSASGQGREQYF.

The chain recombines TRBV6-1 with TRBJ1-2, with 7 bases matching TRBD1. The CDR3 totals 16 residues. The trim removed 5 bases at V and 1 base at J, leaving 10 bases unmatched. The germline V gene has CDR1 MNHNS and CDR2 SASEGT. The CDR3 DNA follows: TGTGCCAGCAGTCTAACCACAGGGGCGATTAACTATGGCTACACCTTC. It specifies CASSLTTGAINYGYTF.

The J gene is TRBJ1-1, the V gene TRBV29-1; the D is unclear. V lost 7 bases and J lost 5, with 17 bases in between. This CDR3 has 13 residues. The germline gives CDR1 SQVTM, CDR2 ANQGSEA. Written as DNA, the CDR3 is TGCAGCGGGGCCGGTGGGTTATTAACTGAAGCTTTCTTT. Amino acids: CSGAGGLLTEAFF.

This chain uses TRBV7-9 with TRBJ1-1; tentative D call: TRBD1 (5 bases). The germline V and J ends were trimmed by 10 bases and 8 bases, with 14 bases remaining between them. The germline CDR1 and CDR2 sequences are SEHNR and FQNEAQ (reference sequence). This CDR3 region has 11 residues. Here the CDR3 DNA reads TGTGCCACCGGGACGGCTAAAGAAGCTTTCTTT. It specifies CATGTAKEAFF.

The V gene is TRBV6-1, the J gene TRBJ2-7; D ambiguous. V lost 10 bases, J lost 6 bases, and 16 bases lay in between. From germline, CDR1 is MNHNS and CDR2 SASEGT. This CDR3 comprises 12 residues. The CDR3 DNA reads as TGTGCCACCGCCCCAGCAGGTCCCGAGCAGTACTTC. Residues: CATAPAGPEQYF.

This clonotype was counted at least ten times. V and J are TRBV29-1 and TRBJ2-3; D is ambiguous. Trimming stripped 0 bases from V and 0 bases from J, with 10 bases between. Germline CDR1 and CDR2: SQVTM and ANQGSEA. The length of the CDR3 is 15 residues. CDR3 DNA sequence: TGCAGCGTTGAAGATCTAGGGCCGAGCACAGATACGCAGTATTTT. Its protein product is CSVEDLGPSTDTQYF.

The chain recombines TRBV7-9 with TRBJ1-2; 8 bases align to TRBD1. Trimming cost V 4 bases and J 4 bases; bases outside gene matches: 2. Germline V CDR1 and CDR2: SEHNR, FQNEAQ (reference sequence). The CDR3 sequence is 13 residues long. CDR3 residues: CASSYDRGYGYTF. The CDR3 DNA is TGTGCCAGCAGCTATGACAGGGGCTATGGCTACACCTTC.

The chain couples TRBV7-3 to TRBJ1-5; maybe TRBD1 (5 bases). The CDR3 is 13 amino acids. The germline gives CDR1 SGHTA, CDR2 FQGTGA. Trimming took 7 bases from V and 6 from J, leaving 13 bases between them. The CDR3 DNA reads as TGTGCCAGCATACAATCCGGGGGTCAGCCCCAGCATTTT. It specifies CASIQSGGQPQHF.

The chain links TRBV20-1 to TRBJ2-1; a weak D match, TRBD2 (6 bases). The length of the CDR3 is 13 residues. The V end lost 6 bases, the J end lost 5 bases, and 14 bases lay between the germline ends. Germline V gene lookup returns CDR1 DFQATT and CDR2 SNEGSKA (reference sequence). The CDR3 spells CSAYLADHNEQFF. The CDR3, as DNA: TGCAGTGCGTATTTAGCGGACCACAATGAGCAGTTCTTC.

V usage is TRBV4-2 and J usage is TRBJ1-2, with 8 bases fitting TRBD1. V shed 0 bases and J 6 bases; nucleotides not matched to a gene: 6. This CDR3 spans 15 amino acids. In germline, CDR1 is LGHNA, CDR2 YNFKEQ. The CDR3 DNA sequence: TGTGCCAGCAGCCAAGATAGGGCAGGGGGCGATGGCTACACCTTC. This codes for CASSQDRAGGDGYTF.

V usage is TRBV5-4 and J usage is TRBJ2-1, with unresolved D. Germline-derived CDR1 and CDR2 are SGHNT and YYREEE (reference sequence). V lost 0 bases and J lost 7, with 8 bases in between. This CDR3 region has 13 residues. CDR3 residues: CASSLAERNEQFF. In DNA form, the CDR3 reads TGTGCCAGCAGCTTGGCCGAGAGAAATGAGCAGTTCTTC.

This clonotype was recorded many times. The genes are TRBV15 and TRBJ1-5; no clear D. The CDR3 runs 14 residues. V lost 1 base to trimming and J lost 1 base, with 5 bases between them. CDR1 and CDR2 from the germline V gene are LNHNV and YYDKDF (reference sequence). The CDR3 is CATSRGLSNQPQHF. CDR3 sequence (DNA): TGTGCCACCAGCAGAGGTCTGAGCAATCAGCCCCAGCATTTT. The variable domain in full, with the rest retrieved from reference TRBV15 and TRBJ1-5, is DAMVIQNPRYQVTQFGKPVTLSCSQTLNHNVMYWYQQKSSQAPKLLFHYYDKDFNNEADTPDNFQSRRPNTSFCFLDIRSPGLGDTAMYLCATSRGLSNQPQHFGDGTRLSIL.

The chain has TRBV29-1 and TRBJ2-7; D is ambiguous. Germline lookup yields CDR1 SQVTM and CDR2 ANQGSEA. The CDR3 has 11 residues. Trimming took 3 bases from V and 7 from J, leaving 10 bases between them. The CDR3 region has the DNA TGCAGCGTTGAGTCCGGGTATGAGCAGTACTTC. Translation: CSVESGYEQYF.

CDR3 nucleotides: TGTGCCAGCAGTGAAGGAATAGGGCCCGATACGCAGTATTTT. It is translated as CASSEGIGPDTQYF. This rearrangement joins TRBV2 to TRBJ2-3; no definite D call. Trimming cost V 1 base and J 6 bases, with 11 bases left between them. CDR3 length equals 14 residues. Germline V gives CDR1 SNHLY, CDR2 FYNNEI.

This rearrangement joins TRBV29-1 to TRBJ2-3, with 7 bases lining up with TRBD1. V shed 6 bases, J shed 4 bases, and the junction held 10 bases outside the gene matches. CDR3 length: 14 residues. The germline V gene encodes CDR1 SQVTM and CDR2 ANQGSEA. In nucleotides, the CDR3 is TGCAGCGTGCTGACCGGGACAGTCGCAGATACGCAGTATTTT. Its protein is CSVLTGTVADTQYF.

This sequence joins TRBV2 and TRBJ2-5, with TRBD2 as a possible D gene (5 bases). The DNA matches TRBJ2-1 better at its end, which makes the J call doubtful. The CDR3 is 12 residues long. Germline CDR1 is SNHLY and CDR2 is FYNNEI. The CDR3 loop reads CASSRGGNEQFF. The DNA for the CDR3 is TGTGCCAGCAGTCGGGGTGGCAATGAGCAGTTCTTC.

The rearrangement joins TRBV2 to TRBJ1-5, with D unresolved. V was shortened by 2 bases and J by 0 bases, with 5 bases between the two germline ends. Per the germline V gene, CDR1 is SNHLY and CDR2 is FYNNEI. The length of the CDR3 is 14 residues. Written as DNA, the CDR3 is TGTGCCAGCAGTGAACACGTTAGCAATCAGCCCCAGCATTTT. It yields the protein CASSEHVSNQPQHF.